Listed below are T cell receptor beta chains from one sample, sequenced in a study of T cell repertoires in ileal Crohn's disease. The repertoire was sequenced with immunoSEQ multiplex PCR; TCRdb's copy has only in-frame clones and lacks some. The table includes 4,500 to 5,500 clones, around 74% detected once. The sequencing input was ileal tissue. The source of these receptors is an adult with Crohn's disease. CDR3s include the opening cysteine and the closing phenylalanine or tryptophan. Each record gives: CDR3 protein, CDR3 DNA, V gene, CDR3 length, J gene, clone size, D gene. The D gene is left open where the match is weak. Expanded clones get a size class; other rows say once, few or many, or leave the size out.

CDR3 protein: CSASSLGTQYF
CDR3 DNA: TGCAGTGCTAGTTCTCTAGGTACGCAGTATTTT
V gene: TRBV20-1
CDR3 length: 11
J gene: TRBJ2-3
clone size: NA
D gene: NA

CDR3 protein: CASSSGSLRTGELFF
CDR3 DNA: TGTGCCAGCAGTTCCGGGTCATTGAGGACCGGGGAGCTGTTTTTT
V gene: TRBV5-6
CDR3 length: 15
J gene: TRBJ2-2
clone size: NA
D gene: NA

CDR3 protein: CSVLQNTEAFF
CDR3 DNA: TGCAGCGTTTTACAGAACACTGAAGCTTTCTTT
V gene: TRBV29-1
CDR3 length: 11
J gene: TRBJ1-1
clone size: NA
D gene: NA

CDR3 protein: CASRRTGGADTQYF
CDR3 DNA: TGTGCCAGCAGGAGGACAGGGGGCGCAGATACGCAGTATTTT
V gene: TRBV27
CDR3 length: 14
J gene: TRBJ2-3
clone size: NA
D gene: TRBD1

CDR3 protein: CASSPETGYGYTF
CDR3 DNA: TGTGCCAGCAGCCCCGAGACAGGCTATGGCTACACCTTC
V gene: TRBV7-2
CDR3 length: 13
J gene: TRBJ1-2
clone size: NA
D gene: NA

CDR3 protein: CASSGTSASYEQYF
CDR3 DNA: TGTGCCAGCAGTGGGACTAGCGCCTCCTACGAGCAGTACTTC
V gene: TRBV2
CDR3 length: 14
J gene: TRBJ2-7
clone size: NA
D gene: TRBD2

CDR3 protein: CASSTGDVSEAFF
CDR3 DNA: TGTGCCAGCAGCACAGGGGATGTATCTGAAGCTTTCTTT
V gene: TRBV6-5
CDR3 length: 13
J gene: TRBJ1-1
clone size: NA
D gene: TRBD1

CDR3 protein: CASTWASGGADEQFF
CDR3 DNA: TGTGCCAGCACCTGGGCTAGCGGGGGGGCCGATGAGCAGTTCTTC
V gene: TRBV7-9
CDR3 length: 15
J gene: TRBJ2-1
clone size: NA
D gene: TRBD2

CDR3 protein: CASSLGQGSETQYF
CDR3 DNA: TGCGCCAGCAGCTTGGGGCAGGGTTCAGAGACCCAGTACTTC
V gene: TRBV5-1
CDR3 length: 14
J gene: TRBJ2-5
clone size: NA
D gene: NA

CDR3 protein: CASSLDRSSSYEQYF
CDR3 DNA: TGTGCCAGCAGTTTGGACAGGTCGAGCTCCTACGAGCAGTACTTC
V gene: TRBV27
CDR3 length: 15
J gene: TRBJ2-7
clone size: few
D gene: TRBD1

CDR3 protein: CATSRDYGLNQPQHF
CDR3 DNA: TGTGCCACCAGCAGAGACTACGGGTTGAATCAGCCCCAGCATTTT
V gene: TRBV15
CDR3 length: 15
J gene: TRBJ1-5
clone size: NA
D gene: NA

CDR3 protein: CASSRGQGANYGYTF
CDR3 DNA: TGTGCCAGTAGCCGGGGACAGGGGGCCAACTATGGCTACACCTTC
V gene: TRBV19
CDR3 length: 15
J gene: TRBJ1-2
clone size: NA
D gene: TRBD1

CDR3 protein: CASSSNPGQGSYEQYF
CDR3 DNA: TGTGCCAGCAGCTCCAACCCGGGACAGGGCTCCTACGAGCAGTACTTC
V gene: TRBV11-2
CDR3 length: 16
J gene: TRBJ2-7
clone size: NA
D gene: TRBD1

CDR3 protein: CAIKTSGRETQYF
CDR3 DNA: TGTGCCATCAAGACTAGCGGGAGGGAGACCCAGTACTTC
V gene: TRBV10-3
CDR3 length: 13
J gene: TRBJ2-5
clone size: NA
D gene: TRBD2

CDR3 protein: CASSQDQRGDTQYF
CDR3 DNA: TGCGCCAGCAGCCAAGATCAGCGGGGTGATACGCAGTATTTT
V gene: TRBV4-1
CDR3 length: 14
J gene: TRBJ2-3
clone size: few
D gene: TRBD2

CDR3 protein: CASSLSGQSNTEAFF
CDR3 DNA: TGTGCCAGCAGTTTGTCCGGACAGTCGAACACTGAAGCTTTCTTT
V gene: TRBV27
CDR3 length: 15
J gene: TRBJ1-1
clone size: NA
D gene: NA

CDR3 protein: CASSLGRDAEAFF
CDR3 DNA: TGTGCCAGCAGCTTAGGCAGGGATGCTGAAGCTTTCTTT
V gene: TRBV7-9
CDR3 length: 13
J gene: TRBJ1-1
clone size: once
D gene: NA

CDR3 protein: CAWSVQGASYEQYF
CDR3 DNA: TGTGCCTGGAGTGTACAGGGGGCCTCCTACGAGCAGTACTTC
V gene: TRBV30
CDR3 length: 14
J gene: TRBJ2-7
clone size: few
D gene: TRBD1

CDR3 protein: CASSLRGGGNTIYF
CDR3 DNA: TGTGCCAGCAGCTTAAGGGGCGGAGGAAACACCATATATTTT
V gene: TRBV7-8
CDR3 length: 14
J gene: TRBJ1-3
clone size: NA
D gene: NA

CDR3 protein: CASSPLGTGLRELFF
CDR3 DNA: TGCGCCAGCAGCCCCCTCGGGACAGGTTTACGGGAGCTGTTTTTT
V gene: TRBV5-1
CDR3 length: 15
J gene: TRBJ2-2
clone size: NA
D gene: TRBD1

CDR3 protein: CASSQDTGGRETQYF
CDR3 DNA: TGTGCCAGCAGCCAAGATACGGGGGGGCGGGAGACCCAGTACTTC
V gene: TRBV14
CDR3 length: 15
J gene: TRBJ2-5
clone size: NA
D gene: TRBD2

CDR3 protein: CSVEGRGRNYGYTF
CDR3 DNA: TGCAGCGTTGAAGGACGGGGGAGAAACTATGGCTACACCTTC
V gene: TRBV29-1
CDR3 length: 14
J gene: TRBJ1-2
clone size: NA
D gene: NA

CDR3 protein: CASSQDWGGVNTEAFF
CDR3 DNA: TGTGCCAGCAGCCAAGATTGGGGGGGTGTAAACACTGAAGCTTTCTTT
V gene: TRBV4-2
CDR3 length: 16
J gene: TRBJ1-1
clone size: NA
D gene: NA

CDR3 protein: CASSERGERQPQHF
CDR3 DNA: TGTGCCAGCAGTGAGCGGGGTGAGAGGCAGCCCCAGCATTTT
V gene: TRBV6-1
CDR3 length: 14
J gene: TRBJ1-5
clone size: few
D gene: NA

CDR3 protein: CASSPPGQSPYEQYF
CDR3 DNA: TGTGCCAGCAGCCCTCCGGGACAGTCACCCTACGAGCAGTACTTC
V gene: TRBV13
CDR3 length: 15
J gene: TRBJ2-7
clone size: NA
D gene: TRBD1

CDR3 protein: CASGPRDEQYF
CDR3 DNA: TGTGCCAGCGGTCCCAGGGACGAGCAGTACTTC
V gene: TRBV28
CDR3 length: 11
J gene: TRBJ2-7
clone size: NA
D gene: NA

CDR3 protein: CSVSRGVDYGYTF
CDR3 DNA: TGCAGCGTTAGCAGGGGGGTGGACTATGGCTACACCTTC
V gene: TRBV29-1
CDR3 length: 13
J gene: TRBJ1-2
clone size: NA
D gene: TRBD1

CDR3 protein: CASSLGRDRNSPLHF
CDR3 DNA: TGTGCCAGCAGCTTAGGCCGGGACAGGAATTCACCCCTCCACTTT
V gene: TRBV7-2
CDR3 length: 15
J gene: TRBJ1-6
clone size: NA
D gene: TRBD1

CDR3 protein: CAYASGRGTDTQYF
CDR3 DNA: TGTGCCTACGCTAGCGGGAGGGGAACAGATACGCAGTATTTT
V gene: TRBV30
CDR3 length: 14
J gene: TRBJ2-3
clone size: NA
D gene: TRBD2

CDR3 protein: CASSFFPRSNTGELFF
CDR3 DNA: TGTGCCAGCAGCTTTTTCCCCCGGTCGAACACCGGGGAGCTGTTTTTT
V gene: TRBV11-1
CDR3 length: 16
J gene: TRBJ2-2
clone size: NA
D gene: NA

CDR3 protein: CASSRAGGSGANVLTF
CDR3 DNA: TGCGCCAGCAGCAGAGCAGGGGGCTCTGGGGCCAACGTCCTGACTTTC
V gene: TRBV5-1
CDR3 length: 16
J gene: TRBJ2-6
clone size: NA
D gene: TRBD1

CDR3 protein: CASSGQGDTGELFF
CDR3 DNA: TGTGCCAGCTCGGGACAGGGGGACACCGGGGAGCTGTTTTTT
V gene: TRBV6-5
CDR3 length: 14
J gene: TRBJ2-2
clone size: NA
D gene: TRBD1